What follows describes a single TCR beta chain. The data stem from a study of blood T cell repertoires in COVID-19. Study-wide background: Sites across the United States, Italy and Spain contributed samples from acute and convalescent COVID-19.

Data came from immunoSEQ multiplex PCR; TCRdb stores just in-frame clones and leaves some out. The table records about 170,000 clones, approximately 82% of them present only once. The V gene end was trimmed by 3 bases and the J gene end by 3 bases; junction bases not matched to a gene: 7. This CDR3 comprises 15 residues. Germline V gene lookup returns CDR1 LNHDA and CDR2 SQIVND (reference sequence). The clonotype was recovered from an elderly woman with acute or convalescent COVID-19. This rearrangement joins TRBV19 to TRBJ2-7; 8 positions agree with TRBD1. Sequenced input: peripheral blood. The CDR3 DNA sequence: TGTGCCAGTAGTATCGGACAGGGTATTCTCTACGAGCAGTACTTC. It yields the protein CASSIGQGILYEQYF.